This T cell receptor (beta chain) was observed in a study of blood T cells in healthy people across ages. Germline CDR1 and CDR2: SGHNT and YYREEE (reference sequence). V lost 4 bases, J lost 3 bases, and 26 bases lay in between. The CDR3 sequence is 18 residues long. Through a sample-barcoded 5' primer and a J-beta primer mix, a second PCR was run for about 6 to 11 cycles. TCRdb used MiXCR to reprocess the 5' RACE reads, holding one entry per CDR3 protein. The table shows over 1,300,000 distinct CDR3 sequences, with around 59% occurring only once. The clonotype originates from a man between 18 and 35 years old in good health. The chain joins TRBV5-4 to TRBJ2-7; TRBD1 might be the D (6 bases). Sequencing was carried out using blood. In DNA, the CDR3 is TGTGCCAGCAGCGTCCGGGACCGGGTGGGGGCCGTTTTCTACGAGCAGTACTTC. Translation: CASSVRDRVGAVFYEQYF.